This record covers a single T cell receptor (beta chain). The antigen it binds to is not known. There are no base qualities to consult, and no much larger clone falls within one base. In the prospective study, participants were about 18 to 89 years old, resided in approximately 22 geographic areas of the United States, and were enrolled through a virtual design. In the prospective study, participants were assigned to cohorts based on the clinical history participants reported in a screening survey and a study questionnaire. ImmuneRACE Cohort 3 recovered participants were defined by two consecutive negative NP/OP PCR tests, healthcare professional clearance, or symptom resolution. Mobile phlebotomists in the prospective study collected whole blood, serum and a nasopharyngeal or oropharyngeal swab from every participant. Prospective study participants could optionally give additional blood draws and questionnaires over an approximately two-month period. Blood samples from the prospective study were shipped frozen or at room temperature prior to DNA extraction.

V gives up 0 bases and J gives up 3 bases, and the segment between their germline ends measures 19 bases. Including the terminal cysteine and phenylalanine, the CDR3 comprises 17 residues. Only the CDR3 portion is preserved as DNA: 51 bases, with reading frame beginning at the first base. Sequences SGHRS (CDR1) and YFSETQ (CDR2) are obtained from the germline V gene. The data originate from a study of blood T cell repertoires in COVID-19 (dated by TCRdb to about 2020). Describing the broader study: Samples covering the acute and convalescent phases of COVID-19 were provided by collaborators in the United States, Italy and Spain. The repertoires were released in a freely available public database intended as a resource for research on the immune response to SARS-CoV-2. Deeply sampled blood TCRbeta repertoires from subjects exposed to, actively infected with, or recovered from COVID-19 were included in the dataset. Samples came from the ongoing ImmuneRACE study (first 160 participants) plus 1,254 subjects from 6 global collaborators. Where available, HLA class I and class II types were obtained from metadata supplied by the sample provider rather than from assay-based typing. Sample metadata almost always included a de-identified subject ID, COVID-19 status, age in years and sex. The prospective study material was composed of cDNA or gDNA derived from T cells, B-cell-depleted T cells, or PBMCs. The study at large found these results: How much clinical and demographic metadata was included differed by source and by participant, and the metadata was provided uncurated.

The immunoSEQ Assay, a bias-controlled multiplex PCR, was used to amplify TCRbeta CDR3 regions from genomic DNA. Concerning the study's data processing: The number of nucleated cells in each sample was estimated from the amplification of reference gene primers within the assay. To quantify the absolute abundance of each unique TCRbeta CDR3 rearrangement, sequence reads were collapsed and filtered. For each sample, productive Simpson clonality was calculated as the square root of Simpson's diversity index over productive rearrangements. Held by TCRdb, this immuneACCESS table contains in-frame sequences only and omits some clones. Under half of the omission traces to an unresolved V gene where checked; the cause of the rest is unknown. The V and J calls and clone size were taken over from that table, and D and trimming were inferred from the DNA. This sample comprises 310,000 or so clones, approximately 86% of them detected only once. Together, the top ten hold about 9.8% of the sample.

Sequencing used PBMCs or T cells enriched from blood (not recorded which). The TCR sequence derives from a woman in her late teens or twenties who had recovered from COVID-19. The chain was built from TRBV5-1 and TRBJ2-7, with TRBD2 as a weak D call on 7 bases. The CDR3 has the sequence CASSLGLGRGKDYEQYF. The nucleotide sequence reads as follows: TGCGCCAGCAGCTTGGGCCTAGGGAGGGGGAAAGACTACGAGCAGTACTTC.